The clone carrying this T cell receptor beta chain occurred a few times. 10 ml fresh peripheral blood yielded the PBMCs. These data are taken from a study of T cells in Graves' hyperthyroidism and ophthalmopathy. Amplification targeted TCR beta CDR3 regions from RNA transcripts. First-round RT-PCR of the TCR CDR3 relied on the HTBI primer set. TCRdb used MiXCR to reprocess the multiplex PCR reads, holding one entry per CDR3 protein. Of some 350,000 distinct CDR3 sequences listed, 15% are singletons. Trimming left V 3 bases short and J 3 bases short, with 12 bases between. The CDR3 has 14 residues. Germline values: CDR1 MDHEN, CDR2 SYDVKM.

The TCR was taken from a woman in her sixties or seventies with Graves' ophthalmopathy. The sample comprised blood. The V gene is TRBV28, the J gene TRBJ2-7; D is unresolved. The CDR3, as DNA: TGTGCCAGCAGTTTTAGACGGATCCTCTACGAGCAGTACTTC. It specifies CASSFRRILYEQYF.